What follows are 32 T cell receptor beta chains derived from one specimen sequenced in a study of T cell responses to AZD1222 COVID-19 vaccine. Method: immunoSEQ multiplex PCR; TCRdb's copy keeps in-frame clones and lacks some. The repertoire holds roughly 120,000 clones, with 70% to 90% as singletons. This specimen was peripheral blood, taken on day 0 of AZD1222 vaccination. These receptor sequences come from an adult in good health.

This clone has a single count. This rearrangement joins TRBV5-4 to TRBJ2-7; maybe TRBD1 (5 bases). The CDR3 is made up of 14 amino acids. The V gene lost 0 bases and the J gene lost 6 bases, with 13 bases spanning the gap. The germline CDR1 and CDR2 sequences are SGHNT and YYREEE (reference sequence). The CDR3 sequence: CASSLETEGFEQYF. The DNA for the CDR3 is TGTGCCAGCAGCTTGGAGACAGAAGGGTTCGAGCAGTACTTC.

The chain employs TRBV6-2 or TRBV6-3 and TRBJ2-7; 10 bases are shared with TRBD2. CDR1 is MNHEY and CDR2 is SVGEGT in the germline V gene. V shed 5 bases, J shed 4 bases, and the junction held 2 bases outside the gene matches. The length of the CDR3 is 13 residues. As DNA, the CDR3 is TGTGCCAGCAGTCCGACTAGCGGGTACGAGCAGTACTTC. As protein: CASSPTSGYEQYF.

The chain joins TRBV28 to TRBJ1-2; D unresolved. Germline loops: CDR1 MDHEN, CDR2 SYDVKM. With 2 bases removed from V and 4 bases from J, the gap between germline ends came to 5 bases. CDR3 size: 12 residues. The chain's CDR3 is CASSLIGYGYTF. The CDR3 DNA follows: TGTGCCAGCAGTTTAATCGGCTATGGCTACACCTTC.

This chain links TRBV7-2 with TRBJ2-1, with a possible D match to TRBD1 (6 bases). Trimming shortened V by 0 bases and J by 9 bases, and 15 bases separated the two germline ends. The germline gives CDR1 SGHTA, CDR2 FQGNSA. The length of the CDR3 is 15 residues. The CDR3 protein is CASSLAKTARGEQFF. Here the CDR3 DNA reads TGTGCCAGCAGCTTAGCGAAAACCGCCAGGGGTGAGCAGTTCTTC. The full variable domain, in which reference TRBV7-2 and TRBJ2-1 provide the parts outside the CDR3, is GAGVSQSPSNKVTEKGKDVELRCDPISGHTALYWYRQSLGQGLEFLIYFQGNSAPDKSGLPSDRFSAERTGGSVSTLTIQRTQQEDSAVYLCASSLAKTARGEQFFGPGTRLTVL.

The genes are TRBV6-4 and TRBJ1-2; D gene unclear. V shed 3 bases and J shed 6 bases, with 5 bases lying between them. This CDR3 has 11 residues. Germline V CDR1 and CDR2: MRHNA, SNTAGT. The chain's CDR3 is CASSEGNGYTF. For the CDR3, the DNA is TGTGCCAGCAGTGAAGGGAATGGCTACACCTTC.

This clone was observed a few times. CDR3 coding DNA: TGTGCCAGCAGCCAAGACAGGAACACTGAAGCTTTCTTT. The encoded protein is CASSQDRNTEAFF. V is TRBV7-2 and J is TRBJ1-1; maybe TRBD1 (5 bases). CDR3 length: 13 amino acids. The V end was cut by 5 bases, the J end by 1 base, with 8 bases between. Germline V gene lookup returns CDR1 SGHTA and CDR2 FQGNSA.

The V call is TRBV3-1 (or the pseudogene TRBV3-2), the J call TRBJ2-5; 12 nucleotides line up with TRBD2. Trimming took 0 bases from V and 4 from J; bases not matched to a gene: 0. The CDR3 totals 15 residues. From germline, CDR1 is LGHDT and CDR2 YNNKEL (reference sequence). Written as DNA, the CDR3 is TGTGCCAGCAGCCAAGAACTAGCGGGGGGAGAGACCCAGTACTTC. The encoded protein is CASSQELAGGETQYF.

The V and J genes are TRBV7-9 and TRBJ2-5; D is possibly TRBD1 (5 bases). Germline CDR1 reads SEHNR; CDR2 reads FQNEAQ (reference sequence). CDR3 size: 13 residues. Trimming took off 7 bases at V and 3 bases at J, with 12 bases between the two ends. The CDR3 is CASNPPGKETQYF. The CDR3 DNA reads TGTGCCAGCAACCCGCCAGGGAAAGAGACCCAGTACTTC.

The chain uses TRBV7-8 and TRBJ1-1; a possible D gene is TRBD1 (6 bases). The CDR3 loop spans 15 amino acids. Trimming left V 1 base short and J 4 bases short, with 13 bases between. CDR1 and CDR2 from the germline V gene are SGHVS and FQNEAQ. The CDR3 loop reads CASSLVGGAGTEAFF. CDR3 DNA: TGTGCCAGCAGCTTAGTGGGGGGCGCGGGCACTGAAGCTTTCTTT. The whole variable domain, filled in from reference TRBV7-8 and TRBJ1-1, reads GAGVSQSPRYKVAKRGQDVALRCDPISGHVSLFWYQQALGQGPEFLTYFQNEAQLDKSGLPSDRFFAERPEGSVSTLKIQRTQQEDSAVYLCASSLVGGAGTEAFFGQGTRLTVV.

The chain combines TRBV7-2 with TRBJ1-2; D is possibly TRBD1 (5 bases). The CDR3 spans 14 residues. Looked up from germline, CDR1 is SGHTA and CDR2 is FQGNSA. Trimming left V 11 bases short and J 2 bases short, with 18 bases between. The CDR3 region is CAAARDGFNYGYTF. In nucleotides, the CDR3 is TGTGCCGCAGCTCGGGACGGCTTCAACTATGGCTACACCTTC.

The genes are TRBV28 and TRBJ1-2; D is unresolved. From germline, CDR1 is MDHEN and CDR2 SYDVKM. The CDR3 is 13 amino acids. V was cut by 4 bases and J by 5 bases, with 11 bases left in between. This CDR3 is CASSSGRLYGYTF. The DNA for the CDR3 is TGTGCCAGCAGTTCGGGGAGGCTTTATGGCTACACCTTC.

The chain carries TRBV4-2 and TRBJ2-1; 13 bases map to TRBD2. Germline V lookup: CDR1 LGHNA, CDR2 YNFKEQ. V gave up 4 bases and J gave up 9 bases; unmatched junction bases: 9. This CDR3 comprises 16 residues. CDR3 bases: TGTGCCAGCAGCCCATTACTAGCGGGGGGGCAGGGTGAGCAGTTCTTC. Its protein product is CASSPLLAGGQGEQFF.

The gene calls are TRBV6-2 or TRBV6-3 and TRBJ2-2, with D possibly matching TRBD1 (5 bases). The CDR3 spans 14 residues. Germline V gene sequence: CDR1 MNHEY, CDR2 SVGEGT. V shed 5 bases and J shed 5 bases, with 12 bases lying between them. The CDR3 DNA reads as TGTGCCAGCAGTCAAGACAGAAAGACCGGGGAGCTGTTTTTT. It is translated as CASSQDRKTGELFF.

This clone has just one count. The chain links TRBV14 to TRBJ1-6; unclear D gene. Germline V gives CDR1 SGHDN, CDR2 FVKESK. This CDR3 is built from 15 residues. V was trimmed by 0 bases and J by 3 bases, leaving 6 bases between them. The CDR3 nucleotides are TGTGCCAGCAGCCAAGATTCCAGCTATAATTCACCCCTCCACTTT. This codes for CASSQDSSYNSPLHF.

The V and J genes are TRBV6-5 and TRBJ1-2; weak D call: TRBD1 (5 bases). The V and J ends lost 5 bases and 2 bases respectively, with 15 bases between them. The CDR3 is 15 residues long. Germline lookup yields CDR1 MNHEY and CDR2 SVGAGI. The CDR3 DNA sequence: TGTGCCAGCAGTCCTGTATGGGGGGGGAACTATGGCTACACCTTC. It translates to CASSPVWGGNYGYTF.

Here the CDR3 reads CASSQIYSNQPQHF. In DNA, the CDR3 is TGCGCCAGCAGCCAAATCTATAGCAATCAGCCCCAGCATTTT. The gene calls are TRBV4-1 and TRBJ1-5; no firm D call. Germline assignment: CDR1 MGHRA and CDR2 YSYEKL. The CDR3 spans 14 residues. Deletions cut 2 bases from V and 0 bases from J, with 5 bases between.

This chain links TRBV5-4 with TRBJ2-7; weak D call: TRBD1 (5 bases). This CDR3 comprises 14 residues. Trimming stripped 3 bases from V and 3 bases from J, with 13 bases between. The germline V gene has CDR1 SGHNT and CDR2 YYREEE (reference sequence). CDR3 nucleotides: TGTGCCAGCAGCTACCCAGGGAAAGACTACGAGCAGTACTTC. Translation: CASSYPGKDYEQYF.

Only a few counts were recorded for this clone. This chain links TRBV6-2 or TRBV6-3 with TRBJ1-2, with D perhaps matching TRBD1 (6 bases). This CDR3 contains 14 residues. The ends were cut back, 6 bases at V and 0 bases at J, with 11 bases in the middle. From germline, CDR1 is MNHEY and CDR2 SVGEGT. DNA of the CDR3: TGTGCCAGCAGATACAGGGTAGCTAACTATGGCTACACCTTC. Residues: CASRYRVANYGYTF.

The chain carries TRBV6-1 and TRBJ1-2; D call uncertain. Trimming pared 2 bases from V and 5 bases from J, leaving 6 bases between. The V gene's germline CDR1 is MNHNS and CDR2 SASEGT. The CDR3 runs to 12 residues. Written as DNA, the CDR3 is TGTGCCAGCAGTGAACAAGAGTATGGCTACACCTTC. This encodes CASSEQEYGYTF.

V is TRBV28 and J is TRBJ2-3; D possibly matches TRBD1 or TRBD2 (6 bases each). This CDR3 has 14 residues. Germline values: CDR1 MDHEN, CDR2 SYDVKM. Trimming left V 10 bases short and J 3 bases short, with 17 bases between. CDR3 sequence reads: CAIRGGGVTDTQYF. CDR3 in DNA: TGTGCCATCCGAGGAGGGGGAGTAACAGATACGCAGTATTTT.

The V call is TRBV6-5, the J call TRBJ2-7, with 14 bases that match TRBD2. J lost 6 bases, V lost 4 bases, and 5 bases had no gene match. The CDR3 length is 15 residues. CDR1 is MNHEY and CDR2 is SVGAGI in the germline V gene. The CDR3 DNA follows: TGTGCCAGCAGTTCCCGACTAGCGGGGGGGCGCGAGCAGTACTTC. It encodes CASSSRLAGGREQYF.

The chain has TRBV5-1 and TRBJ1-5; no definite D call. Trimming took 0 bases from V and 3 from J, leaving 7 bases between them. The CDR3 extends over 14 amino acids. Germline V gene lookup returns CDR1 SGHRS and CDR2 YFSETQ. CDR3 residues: CASSLGLDNQPQHF. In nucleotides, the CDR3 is TGCGCCAGCAGCTTGGGTTTGGACAATCAGCCCCAGCATTTT.

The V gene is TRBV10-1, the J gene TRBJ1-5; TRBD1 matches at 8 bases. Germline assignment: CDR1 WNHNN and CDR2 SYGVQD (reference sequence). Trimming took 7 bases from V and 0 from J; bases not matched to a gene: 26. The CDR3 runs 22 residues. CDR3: CASTPDRDAPTGPLNSNQPQHF. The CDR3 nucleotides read TGCGCCAGCACCCCGGACAGGGACGCACCCACGGGGCCGCTGAATAGCAATCAGCCCCAGCATTTT.

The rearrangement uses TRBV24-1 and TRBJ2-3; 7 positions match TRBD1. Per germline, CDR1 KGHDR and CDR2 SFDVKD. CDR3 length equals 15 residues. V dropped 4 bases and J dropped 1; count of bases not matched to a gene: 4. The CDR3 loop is CATSDQGQGTDTQYF. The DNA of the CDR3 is TGTGCCACCAGTGACCAAGGACAGGGCACAGATACGCAGTATTTT.

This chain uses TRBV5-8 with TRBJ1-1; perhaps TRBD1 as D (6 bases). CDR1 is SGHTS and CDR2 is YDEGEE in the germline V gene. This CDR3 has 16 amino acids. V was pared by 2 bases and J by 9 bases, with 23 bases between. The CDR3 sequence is CASSFGDRDTTYKAFF. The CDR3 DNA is TGTGCCAGCAGCTTCGGAGACCGGGACACAACATATAAAGCTTTCTTT.

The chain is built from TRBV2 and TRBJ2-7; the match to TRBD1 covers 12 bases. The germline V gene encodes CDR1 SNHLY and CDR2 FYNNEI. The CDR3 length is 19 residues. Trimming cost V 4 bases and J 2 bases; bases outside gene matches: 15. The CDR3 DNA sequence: TGTGCCAGCAGTGTCCACATATCGGGGACAGGGGGCCCTACCTACGAGCAGTACTTC. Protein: CASSVHISGTGGPTYEQYF.

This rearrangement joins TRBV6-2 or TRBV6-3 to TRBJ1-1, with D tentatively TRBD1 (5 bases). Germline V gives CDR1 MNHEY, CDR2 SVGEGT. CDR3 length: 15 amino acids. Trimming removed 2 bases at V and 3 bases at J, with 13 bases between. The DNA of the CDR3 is TGTGCCAGCAGTTACGGACAAGCGAGTCACACTGAAGCTTTCTTT. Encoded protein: CASSYGQASHTEAFF.

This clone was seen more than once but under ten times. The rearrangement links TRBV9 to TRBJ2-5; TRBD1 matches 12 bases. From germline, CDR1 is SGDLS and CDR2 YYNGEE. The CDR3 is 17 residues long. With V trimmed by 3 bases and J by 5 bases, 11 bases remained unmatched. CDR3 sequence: CASSASGGTGGRETQYF. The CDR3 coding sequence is TGTGCCAGCAGCGCCTCAGGCGGGACAGGGGGCAGGGAGACCCAGTACTTC. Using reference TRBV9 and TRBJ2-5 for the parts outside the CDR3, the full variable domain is DSGVTQTPKHLITATGQRVTLRCSPRSGDLSVYWYQQSLDQGLQFLIQYYNGEERAKGNILERFSAQQFPDLHSELNLSSLELGDSALYFCASSASGGTGGRETQYFGPGTRLLVL.

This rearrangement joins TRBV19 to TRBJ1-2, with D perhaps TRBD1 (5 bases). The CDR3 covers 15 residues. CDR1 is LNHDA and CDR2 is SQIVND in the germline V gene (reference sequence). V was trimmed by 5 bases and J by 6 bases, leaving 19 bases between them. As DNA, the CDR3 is TGTGCCAGTAGTCCCAGGGCTGTGGGGGTTGATGGCTACACCTTC. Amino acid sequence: CASSPRAVGVDGYTF.

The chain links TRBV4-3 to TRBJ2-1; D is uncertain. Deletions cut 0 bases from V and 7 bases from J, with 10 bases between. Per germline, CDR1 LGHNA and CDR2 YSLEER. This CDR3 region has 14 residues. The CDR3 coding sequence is TGCGCCAGCAGCCAAGAGCTCCCTGGGAATGAGCAGTTCTTC. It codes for CASSQELPGNEQFF.

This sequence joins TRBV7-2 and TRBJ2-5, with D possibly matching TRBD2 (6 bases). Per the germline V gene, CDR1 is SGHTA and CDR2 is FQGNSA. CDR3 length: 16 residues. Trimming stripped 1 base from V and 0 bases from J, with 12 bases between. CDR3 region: CASSLGGLTHQETQYF. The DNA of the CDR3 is TGTGCCAGCAGCTTAGGGGGACTCACACACCAAGAGACCCAGTACTTC.

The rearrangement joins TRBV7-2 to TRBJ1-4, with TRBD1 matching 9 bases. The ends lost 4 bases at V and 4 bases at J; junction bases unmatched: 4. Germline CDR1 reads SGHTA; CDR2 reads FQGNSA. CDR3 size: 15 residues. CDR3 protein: CASSSRTGDNEKLFF. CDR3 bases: TGTGCCAGCAGCTCGCGGACAGGGGATAATGAAAAACTGTTTTTT.